Below, 3 T cell receptor beta chains from the same sample are listed, as sequenced in a study of blood T cell repertoires in COVID-19. TCRdb's copy holds only in-frame clones and misses some; the assay was immunoSEQ multiplex PCR. The repertoire holds 180,000 or so clones, with around 86% as singletons. Sequenced: peripheral blood. The receptors derive from a man aged 35 to 55 with acute or convalescent COVID-19.

The DNA for the CDR3 is TGTGCCAGTAGTTCTAGGACAGGGGGCACCGGGGAGCTGTTTTTT. This encodes CASSSRTGGTGELFF. This chain links TRBV19 with TRBJ2-2; TRBD1 matches 10 bases. The length of the CDR3 is 15 residues. V dropped 5 bases and J dropped 4; count of bases not matched to a gene: 4. Germline CDR1 and CDR2: LNHDA and SQIVND (reference sequence).

The J gene is TRBJ2-1, the V gene TRBV3-1 (or the pseudogene TRBV3-2); a possible D gene is TRBD1 (5 bases). Trimming took off 1 base at V and 0 bases at J, with 10 bases between the two ends. This CDR3 has 16 residues. Germline V CDR1 and CDR2: LGHDT, YNNKEL (reference sequence). Written as DNA, the CDR3 is TGTGCCAGCAGCCAAGGGGGCCACAACTCCTACAATGAGCAGTTCTTC. Its translation is CASSQGGHNSYNEQFF.

This sequence joins TRBV11-2 and TRBJ2-2; 7 positions match TRBD1. The germline CDR1 and CDR2 sequences are SGHAT and FQNNGV. The CDR3 consists of 17 residues. After removal of 2 bases from V and 9 bases from J, the junction contained 15 bases not matched to a gene. CDR3 DNA sequence: TGTGCCAGCAGCTTAAACCCCTACGACAGGGCCTTCCGGGAGCTGTTTTTT. Its protein is CASSLNPYDRAFRELFF.